This T cell receptor beta chain comes out of a study of naive and memory T cell subsets (dated by TCRdb to 2015 to 2018). In terms of the full investigation: The study applied an open-source, UMI-based TCR alpha and beta sequencing pipeline to sorted naive and memory peripheral blood T cell subsets. The functional CMV T cell responses agreed completely with IgG serology results. RNA was DNase-treated and reverse transcribed with TCR constant-region primers, mostly using SuperScript III. General conclusions and limits of the study: Each clonotype was defined as a single alpha or beta chain sequence rather than as a paired alpha/beta receptor. RNA-based TCR counts may be influenced by expression changes linked to T cell activation and differentiation. TCR abundance followed a power law whose exponent differed between naive and memory subsets but was consistent across the three individuals. In both CD4 and CD8 cells, the Gini index increased while Shannon and inverse Simpson diversity decreased from naive through CM, EM and EMRA. Once error correction was done, more than 90% of naive TCR sequences showed up just once, which made the naive abundance distributions much steeper than those of the memory subsets. No ground truth was available to validate the repertoire findings for the naive and memory subsets.

Library construction relied on UMI-ligation and nested PCR. The beta constant-region primer consisted of an equimolar mixture of two oligonucleotides that together covered TRBC1 and TRBC2. Four rounds of PCR, combining the SP2 primer with nested alpha and beta constant-region primers, were used to amplify the ligated cDNA. A single-stranded oligonucleotide bearing the SP2 primer plus a 12-nucleotide UMI was ligated onto the 3' end of the cDNA by T4 RNA ligase 1. The ligation reaction was kept at 16 degrees C for roughly 18-25 hours. PCR2 was usually performed as a SYBR Green qPCR and halted at a preset threshold so that over-amplification would not occur. Every purification after the first one was done using Agencourt AMPure XP magnetic beads. Libraries were quantified by Qubit and checked on a TapeStation, where a main peak was expected near 650 bp. Pooled libraries were sequenced on an Illumina MiSeq with v2 2x251 paired-end kits, typically giving about 0.95-2.2 million reads per sample. Libraries were pooled at 4 nM per sample, and about 4.5-7% PhiX was added to improve cluster recognition. In the paper's pipeline: FASTQ reads processed by Demultiplexor were assigned V and J genes by Decombinator through tag matching that tolerated a single base-pair mismatch. Collapsinator relied on UMIs to fix sequencing errors as well as frequency errors caused by PCR heterogeneity. TCRs were translated and CDR3s were extracted from the conserved cysteine to the FGXG phenylalanine by CDR3Translator, with non-productive sequences being flagged. Gini, Shannon entropy and inverse Simpson indices were calculated on repertoires that had been subsampled to equal numbers of UMI-defined TCRs. Clonotype abundance distributions were fitted to a power law by maximum likelihood within the linear range. For one naive CD8 sample, the pipeline and MIGEC produced similar UMI counts, unique TCR numbers and clonal distributions. A set of several thousand CMV-associated CDR3 sequences, compiled from VDJdb and a published dataset, was used to search the repertoires. TCRdb reworked the public reads: Q25 trimming with fastp, MiXCR clone assembly, productive beta chains retained. Here each entry gathers all rows of one CDR3 protein and keeps the most common genes and DNA. TCRdb's processing, not the authors', yielded these V and J calls. This sample is represented by more than 100,000 distinct CDR3 sequences; 36% of them were singletons. The leading ten clones occupy 0.8% to 1% of the sample.

Including the terminal cysteine and phenylalanine, the CDR3 comprises 16 residues. Of the read, only the CDR3 DNA is kept; its 48 bases are in frame from base 1. As encoded in the germline V gene (reference sequence), CDR1 is LGHDT while CDR2 is YNNKEL. V is cut by 0 bases and J by 5 bases, and the space between the germline ends is 16 bases. From the second PCR step on, the TCR alpha and beta chain libraries were amplified in separate reactions. To determine each donor's CMV status, fresh PBMCs were stimulated overnight with CMV viral lysate, and IFNgamma production from CD4+ T cells was then assessed. Miltenyi beads were used first to positively select CD4 T cells, and CD8 T cells were then positively selected from the CD4-negative fraction. Cells were stained for CD3, CD4, CD8, CD45RA, CD27 and a live/dead dye and were sorted on a BD Aria II into four subsets based on CD45RA and CD27. A few healthy volunteers provided blood, and the blood of each volunteer was split into CD4 and CD8 T cells and then into four differentiation subsets. Around 120 ml of peripheral blood was collected from each donor, and PBMC were isolated from the blood using Ficoll-Paque PLUS density-gradient centrifugation. The sorted cells were lysed in RLT buffer, after which RNA was extracted using a Qiagen RNeasy kit and kept at -80 degrees C.

Notes on this clonotype: What this receptor recognizes is not known. No per-base quality is available; no much larger clone lies one base away.

The chain couples TRBV3-1 to TRBJ1-1; TRBD1 is a weak D gene call, 5 bases matching. The TCR originated in a human donor in good health. The sequencing input was central memory CD4+ T cells from blood. The meaning of the sample's cell subset or site label: central memory, CD45RA- CD27+. CDR3 reads: CASSQDERGVRTEAFF. DNA sequence: TGTGCCAGCAGCCAAGATGAGAGGGGCGTTCGAACTGAAGCTTTCTTT.